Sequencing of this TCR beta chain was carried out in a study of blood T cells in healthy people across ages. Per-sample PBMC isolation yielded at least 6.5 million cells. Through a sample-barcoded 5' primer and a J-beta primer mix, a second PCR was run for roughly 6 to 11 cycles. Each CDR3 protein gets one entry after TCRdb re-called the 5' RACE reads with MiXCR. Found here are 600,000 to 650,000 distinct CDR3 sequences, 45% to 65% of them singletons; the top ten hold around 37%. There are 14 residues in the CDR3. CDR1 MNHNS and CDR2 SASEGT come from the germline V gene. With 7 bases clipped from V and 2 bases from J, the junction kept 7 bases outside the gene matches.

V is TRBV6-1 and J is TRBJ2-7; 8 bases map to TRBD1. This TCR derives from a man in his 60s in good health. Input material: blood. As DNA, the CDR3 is TGTGCCAGCACCCCGGGACAGGACACCTACGAGCAGTACTTC. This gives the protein CASTPGQDTYEQYF.